This T cell receptor (beta chain) is drawn from a study of blood T cell repertoires in COVID-19. On the study more broadly: The United States, Italy and Spain supplied acute and convalescent COVID-19 samples. PBMCs, B-cell-depleted T cells, or T cells provided the cDNA or gDNA that made up the material.

This clone was detected only once. The germline gives CDR1 MNHEY, CDR2 SVGAGI. V dropped 6 bases and J dropped 0 bases, with 11 bases sitting between them. This CDR3 has 14 residues. In the original workflow: Counts of nucleated cells, estimated from reference gene primer amplification, were obtained. Profiling relied on immunoSEQ multiplex PCR, and the TCRdb table lists in-frame clones only, not all of them. D and trimming come from the DNA, and the V and J calls and clone size come from that table. This table holds 200,000 to 250,000 clones, 86% found once. This TCR was sampled from a man younger than 45 who had recovered from COVID-19. Sequencing input: peripheral blood. The chain carries TRBV6-5 and TRBJ1-1; D is unclear. CDR3 loop: CASSLRAMNTEAFF. In DNA form, the CDR3 reads TGTGCCAGCAGCCTGAGGGCAATGAACACTGAAGCTTTCTTT.